The 19 T cell receptor beta chains below come from one sample, sequenced in a study of cytomegalovirus exposure and HLA in healthy donors. PCR was performed using 60 Vbeta and 13 Jbeta primers. TCRdb's copy holds only in-frame clones and misses some; the assay was immunoSEQ multiplex PCR. This table holds about 180,000 clones, around 80% found once. Sequenced input: PBMCs. These TCRs come from a woman in her thirties in good health and CMV-seronegative.

The rearrangement links TRBV7-9 to TRBJ2-3; possible D gene TRBD2, 5 bases. Trimming stripped 5 bases from V and 4 bases from J, with 13 bases between. This CDR3 is built from 14 residues. Germline V gene lookup returns CDR1 SEHNR and CDR2 FQNEAQ (reference sequence). CDR3 sequence reads: CASSPTLAPDTQYF. The CDR3 DNA reads TGTGCCAGCAGCCCTACTCTAGCCCCAGATACGCAGTATTTT.

The chain couples TRBV9 to TRBJ2-1; 15 nucleotides agree with TRBD2. This CDR3 comprises 17 residues. The germline CDR1 and CDR2 sequences are SGDLS and YYNGEE. The junction had 5 bases not matched to a gene; V was cut back by 3 bases and J by 4 bases. The CDR3 reads CASSERTSGGEYNEQFF. The CDR3 DNA reads as TGTGCCAGCAGCGAGCGGACTAGCGGGGGGGAATACAATGAGCAGTTCTTC.

In its sample, this clone was seen once. The J gene is TRBJ1-2, the V gene TRBV6-6; TRBD1 agrees at 7 bases. CDR3 length: 15 amino acids. V shed 2 bases, J shed 8 bases, and the junction held 11 bases outside the gene matches. CDR1 and CDR2 (germline): MNHNY, SVGAGI (reference sequence). The CDR3 nucleotides read TGTGCCAGCAGTTACACACTCGACAGGGAGGTCGGCTACACCTTC. Its protein is CASSYTLDREVGYTF.

This chain connects TRBV5-1 to TRBJ1-6, with 12 bases lining up with TRBD1. Germline assignment: CDR1 SGHRS and CDR2 YFSETQ. The CDR3 is 15 residues long. V was pared by 4 bases and J by 10 bases, with 6 bases of the junction left unmatched. The chain's CDR3 is CASSLGTGGMSPLHF. In nucleotides, the CDR3 is TGCGCCAGCAGCCTCGGGACAGGGGGCATGTCACCCCTCCACTTT.

The chain joins TRBV19 to TRBJ2-2, with TRBD1 matching over 8 bases. Germline assignment: CDR1 LNHDA and CDR2 SQIVND (reference sequence). Germline trimming cut 3 bases from V and 6 bases from J; bases unmatched to any gene: 9. This CDR3 has 16 amino acids. Written as DNA, the CDR3 is TGTGCCAGTAGTATCTTCAGGGGGCTAGGCGCCGGGGAGCTGTTTTTT. Translating gives CASSIFRGLGAGELFF.

This chain connects TRBV11-2 to TRBJ1-1; TRBD1 matches 7 bases. The germline V gene encodes CDR1 SGHAT and CDR2 FQNNGV. The V and J ends lost 3 bases and 1 base, in that order; junction bases with no gene match: 8. The CDR3 covers 16 residues. CDR3 protein: CASSFPGTGANTEAFF. The CDR3 DNA is TGTGCCAGCAGCTTCCCAGGCACAGGGGCGAACACTGAAGCTTTCTTT.

This sequence joins TRBV5-6 and TRBJ2-4; perhaps TRBD2 as D (5 bases). The V gene's germline CDR1 is SGHDT and CDR2 YYEEEE. V lost 3 bases and J lost 2, with 9 bases in between. CDR3 size: 14 residues. CDR3 DNA: TGTGCCAGCAGCTGGACGGGGTCCAAAAACATTCAGTACTTC. Protein: CASSWTGSKNIQYF.

This clone was detected only a few times. The rearrangement joins TRBV5-6 to TRBJ2-3, with D perhaps matching TRBD2 (5 bases). This CDR3 is built from 15 residues. Germline V gene lookup returns CDR1 SGHDT and CDR2 YYEEEE. V shed 0 bases and J shed 0 bases, with 8 bases lying between them. Here the CDR3 reads CASSLARVSTDTQYF. The CDR3 coding sequence is TGTGCCAGCAGCTTGGCGCGGGTTAGCACAGATACGCAGTATTTT.

Notes on this clone: Other nucleotide sequences in the sample specify the same CDR3. CDR3 sequence: CASSLDRGGTEAFF. CDR3 DNA sequence: TGCGCCAGCAGCTTGGATAGGGGCGGTACTGAAGCTTTCTTT. V usage is TRBV5-1 and J usage is TRBJ1-1, with a tentative D call TRBD1 (5 bases). Germline loops: CDR1 SGHRS, CDR2 YFSETQ. V was pared by 0 bases and J by 5 bases, with 11 bases between. The CDR3 length is 14 residues.

This chain connects TRBV5-1 to TRBJ2-5, with a tentative D call TRBD2 (6 bases). This CDR3 spans 15 amino acids. The germline gives CDR1 SGHRS, CDR2 YFSETQ. V was clipped by 1 base and J by 2 bases, with 12 bases between them. Here the CDR3 DNA reads TGCGCCAGCAGCTTGTTAGGTCGGGGGCAAGAGACCCAGTACTTC. It yields the protein CASSLLGRGQETQYF.

The genes are TRBV19 and TRBJ1-2; TRBD1 matches at 11 bases. This CDR3 region has 13 residues. With 11 bases clipped from V and 6 bases from J, the junction kept 8 bases outside the gene matches. Per germline, CDR1 LNHDA and CDR2 SQIVND (reference sequence). CDR3 region: CAGGTGGMDGYTF. DNA of the CDR3: TGTGCCGGGGGGACAGGGGGAATGGATGGCTACACCTTC.

This clone was counted between two and nine times. The rearrangement uses TRBV2 and TRBJ1-6; D remains ambiguous. V gave up 3 bases and J gave up 8 bases, with 11 bases separating them. This CDR3 is 14 amino acids long. The V gene's germline CDR1 is SNHLY and CDR2 FYNNEI. Written as DNA, the CDR3 is TGTGCCAGCAGTGACGGGGTGAGGCATTCACCCCTCCACTTT. Protein product: CASSDGVRHSPLHF.

The V gene is TRBV30, the J gene TRBJ2-4, with TRBD1 matching over 7 bases. The CDR3 length is 16 residues. Unmatched junction bases numbered 6, after V lost 1 base and J lost 0 bases. Germline V gene sequence: CDR1 GTSNPN, CDR2 SVGIG (reference sequence). In DNA form, the CDR3 reads TGTGCCTGGAGTGAGGGGACAGTTCTAGCCAAAAACATTCAGTACTTC. Its translation: CAWSEGTVLAKNIQYF.

This chain links TRBV7-2 with TRBJ1-4; TRBD1 matches 8 bases. Trimming cost V 0 bases and J 5 bases; bases outside gene matches: 2. Germline lookup yields CDR1 SGHTA and CDR2 FQGNSA. The CDR3 totals 15 residues. Written as DNA, the CDR3 is TGTGCCAGCAGCTTAGCCCGGACAGGGAATGAAAAACTGTTTTTT. This sequence encodes CASSLARTGNEKLFF.

This chain connects TRBV2 to TRBJ2-7, with 8 bases matching TRBD2. Looked up from germline, CDR1 is SNHLY and CDR2 is FYNNEI. The trim removed 6 bases at V and 4 bases at J, leaving 8 bases unmatched. The CDR3 consists of 14 residues. The CDR3 loop reads CASSYSGGGYEQYF. The CDR3, as DNA: TGTGCCAGCAGCTACAGCGGGGGAGGGTACGAGCAGTACTTC. The variable domain in full, with the rest retrieved from reference TRBV2 and TRBJ2-7, is EPEVTQTPSHQVTQMGQEVILRCVPISNHLYFYWYRQILGQKVEFLVSFYNNEISEKSEIFDDQFSVERPDGSNFTLKIRSTKLEDSAMYFCASSYSGGGYEQYFGPGTRLTVT.

This rearrangement joins TRBV2 to TRBJ1-2, with D maybe TRBD1 (5 bases). CDR1 is SNHLY and CDR2 is FYNNEI in the germline V gene. This CDR3 spans 11 amino acids. CDR3 region: CAADGASGYTF. The CDR3 coding sequence is TGTGCAGCCGATGGGGCCAGTGGCTACACCTTC.

The chain combines TRBV30 with TRBJ1-1; possibly TRBD1 for D (6 bases). The CDR3 is 12 amino acids. V dropped 6 bases and J dropped 8 bases, with 16 bases sitting between them. The germline CDR1 and CDR2 sequences are GTSNPN and SVGIG (reference sequence). CDR3 residues: CACPPRQAEAFF. As DNA, the CDR3 is TGTGCCTGCCCCCCGCGACAGGCCGAAGCTTTCTTT.

This clone was observed a handful of times. The chain joins TRBV27 to TRBJ1-1; possibly TRBD1 for D (5 bases). There are 18 residues in the CDR3. CDR1 is MNHEY, CDR2 SMNVEV, per germline (reference sequence). Trimming stripped 2 bases from V and 5 bases from J, with 24 bases between. CDR3 nucleotides: TGTGCCAGCAGTTTACTCGGGGGAACGGCGACTCGATTGACTGAAGCTTTCTTT. It translates to CASSLLGGTATRLTEAFF.

The chain links TRBV29-1 to TRBJ1-2; D is unresolved. V shed 8 bases and J shed 4 bases, with 11 bases lying between them. Germline loops: CDR1 SQVTM, CDR2 ANQGSEA. The CDR3 has 11 amino acids. The CDR3 DNA is TGCAGCAGTAGGACTAGCTATGGCTACACCTTC. Its protein is CSSRTSYGYTF.